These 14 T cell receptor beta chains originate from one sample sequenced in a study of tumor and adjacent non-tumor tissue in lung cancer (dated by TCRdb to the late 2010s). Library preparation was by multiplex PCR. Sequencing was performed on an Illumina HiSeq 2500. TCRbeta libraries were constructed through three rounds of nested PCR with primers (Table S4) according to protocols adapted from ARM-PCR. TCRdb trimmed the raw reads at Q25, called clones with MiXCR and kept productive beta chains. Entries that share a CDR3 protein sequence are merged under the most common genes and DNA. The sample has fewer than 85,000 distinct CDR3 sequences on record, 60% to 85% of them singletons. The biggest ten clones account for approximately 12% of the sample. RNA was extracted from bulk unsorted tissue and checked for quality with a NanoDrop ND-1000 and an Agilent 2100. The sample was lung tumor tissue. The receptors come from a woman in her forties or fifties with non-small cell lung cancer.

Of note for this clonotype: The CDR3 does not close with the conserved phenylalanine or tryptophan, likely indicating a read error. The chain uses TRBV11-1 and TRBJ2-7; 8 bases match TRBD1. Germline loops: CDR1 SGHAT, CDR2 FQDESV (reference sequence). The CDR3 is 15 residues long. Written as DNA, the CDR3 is TGTGCCAGCAACCAGACAGGGGCGGCCTCCTACAAGCAGTACTTA. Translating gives CASNQTGAASYKQYL.

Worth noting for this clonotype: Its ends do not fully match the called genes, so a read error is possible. The CDR3 nucleotides read TGTGCCGGCAGCATCGACACCATTCGTTTCTACGAACAGTACTTC. Protein product: CAGSIDTIRFYEQYF. The chain links TRBV6-2 or TRBV6-3 to TRBJ2-7; the D is unclear. The germline V gene has CDR1 MNHEY and CDR2 SVGEGT. This CDR3 region has 15 residues.

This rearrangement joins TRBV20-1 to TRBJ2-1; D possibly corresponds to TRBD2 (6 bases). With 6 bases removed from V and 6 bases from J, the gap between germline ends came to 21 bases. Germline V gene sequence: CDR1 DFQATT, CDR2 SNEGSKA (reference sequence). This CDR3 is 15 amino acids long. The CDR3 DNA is TGCAGTGCAACTAGTCTGGGACTCCCCTTCAATGAGCAGTTCTTC. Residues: CSATSLGLPFNEQFF.

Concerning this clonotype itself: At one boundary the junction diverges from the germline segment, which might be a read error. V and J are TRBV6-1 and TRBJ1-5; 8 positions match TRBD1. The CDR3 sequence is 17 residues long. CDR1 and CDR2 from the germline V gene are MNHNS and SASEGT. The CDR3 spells CASRPGQGAVSNQPQHF. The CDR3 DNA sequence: TGTGCCAGCAGGCCTGGTCAGGGGGCGGTTAGCAATCAACCCCAGCATTTT.

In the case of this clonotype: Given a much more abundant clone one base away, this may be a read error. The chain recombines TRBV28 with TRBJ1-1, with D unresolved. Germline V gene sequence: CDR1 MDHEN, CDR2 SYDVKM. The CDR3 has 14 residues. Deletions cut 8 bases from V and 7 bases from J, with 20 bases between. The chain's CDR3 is CASQESNERFEAFF. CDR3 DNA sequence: TGTGCCAGCCAGGAGTCGAATGAAAGGTTTGAAGCTTTCTTT.

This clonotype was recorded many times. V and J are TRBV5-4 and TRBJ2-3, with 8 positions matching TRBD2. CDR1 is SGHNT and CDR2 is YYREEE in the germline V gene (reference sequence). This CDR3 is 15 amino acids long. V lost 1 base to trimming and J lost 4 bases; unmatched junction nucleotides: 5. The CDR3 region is CASSLTSGGADTQYF. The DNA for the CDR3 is TGTGCCAGCAGCTTGACCAGCGGGGGTGCAGATACGCAGTATTTT.

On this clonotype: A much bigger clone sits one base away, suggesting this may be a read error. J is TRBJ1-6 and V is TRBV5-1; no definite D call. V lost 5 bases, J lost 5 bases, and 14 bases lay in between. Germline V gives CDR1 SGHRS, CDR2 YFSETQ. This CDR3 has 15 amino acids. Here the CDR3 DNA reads TGCGCCAGCAGACGACGGGCAGACGATAATTCACCCCTCCACTTT. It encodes CASRRRADDNSPLHF.

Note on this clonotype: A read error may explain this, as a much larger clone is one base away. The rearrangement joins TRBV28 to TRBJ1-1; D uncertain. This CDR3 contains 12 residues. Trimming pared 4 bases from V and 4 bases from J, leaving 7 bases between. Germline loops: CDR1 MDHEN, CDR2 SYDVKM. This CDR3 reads CASSWVRTEAFF. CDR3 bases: TGTGCCAGCAGTTGGGTGCGCACTGAAGCTTTCTTT.

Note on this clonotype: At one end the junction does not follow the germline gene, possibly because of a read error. CDR3 region: CASNYFGGPGELFF. The CDR3 nucleotides read TGTGCCAGCAATTACTTTGGGGGCCCCGGGGAGCTGTTTTTT. The chain joins TRBV6-5 to TRBJ2-2, with D perhaps matching TRBD1 (6 bases). This CDR3 is built from 14 residues. Per the germline V gene, CDR1 is MNHEY and CDR2 is SVGAGI.

CDR3 residues: CASSLIPTGRKSYGYTF. The CDR3 DNA follows: TGTGCCAGCAGCTTAATCCCGACAGGGAGGAAGAGCTATGGCTACACCTTC. This chain joins TRBV7-3 and TRBJ1-2; 7 positions agree with TRBD1. The germline CDR1 and CDR2 sequences are SGHTA and FQGTGA. The CDR3 covers 17 residues. Trimming removed 1 base from V and 4 bases from J; junction bases left unmatched: 12.

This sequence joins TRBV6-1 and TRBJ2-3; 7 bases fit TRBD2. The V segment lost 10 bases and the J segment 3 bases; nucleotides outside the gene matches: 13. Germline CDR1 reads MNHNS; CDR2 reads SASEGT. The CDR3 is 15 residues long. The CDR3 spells CAITPGLTVTDTQYF. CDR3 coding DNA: TGTGCCATCACGCCGGGACTAACGGTGACAGATACGCAGTATTTT.

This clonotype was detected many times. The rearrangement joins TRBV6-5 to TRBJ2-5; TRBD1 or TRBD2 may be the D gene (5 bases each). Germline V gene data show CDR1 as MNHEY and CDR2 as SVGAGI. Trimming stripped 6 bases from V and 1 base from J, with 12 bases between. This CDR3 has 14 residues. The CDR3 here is CASSPGAVQETQYF. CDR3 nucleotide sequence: TGTGCCAGCAGCCCCGGGGCAGTCCAAGAGACCCAGTACTTC.

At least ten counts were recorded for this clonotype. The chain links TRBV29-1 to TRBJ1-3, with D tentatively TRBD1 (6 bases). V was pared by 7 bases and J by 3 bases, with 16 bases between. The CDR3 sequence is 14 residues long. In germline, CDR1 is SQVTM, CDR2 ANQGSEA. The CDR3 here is CSGITGSVGNTIYF. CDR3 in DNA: TGCAGCGGAATCACAGGGTCGGTTGGAAACACCATATATTTT.

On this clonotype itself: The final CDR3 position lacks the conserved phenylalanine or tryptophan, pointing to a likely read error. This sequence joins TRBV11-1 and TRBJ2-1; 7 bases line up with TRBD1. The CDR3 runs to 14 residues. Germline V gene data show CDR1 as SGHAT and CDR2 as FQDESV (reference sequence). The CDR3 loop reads CASSLGGGRYDQFL. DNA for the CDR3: TGTGCCAGCAGCTTAGGAGGGGGCCGGTATGACCAGTTCCTC.